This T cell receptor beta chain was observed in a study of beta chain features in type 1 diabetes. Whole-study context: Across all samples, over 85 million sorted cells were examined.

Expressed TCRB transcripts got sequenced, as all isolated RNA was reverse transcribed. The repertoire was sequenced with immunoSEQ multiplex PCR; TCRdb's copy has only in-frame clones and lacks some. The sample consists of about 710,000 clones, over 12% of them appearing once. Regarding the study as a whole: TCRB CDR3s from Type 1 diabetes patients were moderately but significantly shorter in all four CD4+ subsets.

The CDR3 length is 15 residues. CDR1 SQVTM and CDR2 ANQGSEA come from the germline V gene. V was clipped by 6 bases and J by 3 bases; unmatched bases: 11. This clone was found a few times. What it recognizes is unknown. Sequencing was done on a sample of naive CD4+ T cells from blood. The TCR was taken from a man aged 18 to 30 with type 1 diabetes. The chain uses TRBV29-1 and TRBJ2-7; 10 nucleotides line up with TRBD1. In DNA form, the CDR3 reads TGCAGCGTGGGCCGCCGGGACAGGGGAAGCTACGAGCAGTACTTC. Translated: CSVGRRDRGSYEQYF.